These 20 T cell receptor beta chains share one sample of origin, sequenced in a study of beta chain features in type 1 diabetes. The sequenced template was cDNA made from the entire isolated RNA. This table comes from immunoSEQ multiplex PCR, and its TCRdb copy is limited to in-frame clones, with some not included. This sample carries about 130,000 clones, 9.2% of them seen once, and the ten largest clones take approximately 0.68%. The sequencing sample was made of central memory CD4+ T cells from blood. All receptors come from a man aged 18 to 30 in good health.

A few counts support this clone. The V and J genes are TRBV11-2 and TRBJ2-7, with 7 bases fitting TRBD1. With 6 bases clipped from V and 0 bases from J, the junction kept 11 bases outside the gene matches. The CDR3 runs 16 residues. Per germline, CDR1 SGHAT and CDR2 FQNNGV. The CDR3 here is CASSSRGQGRSYEQYF. The CDR3 DNA is TGTGCCAGCAGTTCGAGGGGGCAGGGCCGCTCCTACGAGCAGTACTTC.

Only one count was recorded for this clone. This chain links TRBV11-2 with TRBJ2-3, with 9 bases matching TRBD1. The CDR3 runs to 13 residues. V lost 5 bases, J lost 5 bases, and 2 bases stayed unmatched. CDR1 is SGHAT and CDR2 is FQNNGV in the germline V gene. This chain's CDR3 is CASSNRGRDTQYF. DNA of the CDR3: TGTGCCAGCAGCAACAGGGGGCGAGATACGCAGTATTTT.

This clone has a count of ten or more. The DNA of the CDR3 is TGTGCCAGCAGCTTAGGATCCGGTTACGAGCAGTACTTC. Translating gives CASSLGSGYEQYF. The V and J genes are TRBV7-9 and TRBJ2-7; no reliable D call. Germline V gene lookup returns CDR1 SEHNR and CDR2 FQNEAQ (reference sequence). This CDR3 comprises 13 residues. Between the trimmed V and J ends, which lost 1 base and 4 bases, there was a span of 8 bases.

The chain couples TRBV7-6 to TRBJ2-1; 15 positions match TRBD2. Germline CDR1 and CDR2: SGHVS and FNYEAQ. This CDR3 is built from 17 residues. Trimming cost V 5 bases and J 2 bases; bases outside gene matches: 4. The chain's CDR3 is CASSQGTSGGPYNEQFF. Written as DNA, the CDR3 is TGTGCCAGCAGCCAGGGGACTAGCGGGGGGCCCTACAATGAGCAGTTCTTC.

This clone has a handful of counts. The chain recombines TRBV7-8 with TRBJ2-3; the D gene is possibly TRBD1 (5 bases). V dropped 1 base and J dropped 2 bases, with 10 bases sitting between them. The CDR3 contains 15 residues. CDR1 is SGHVS and CDR2 is FQNEAQ in the germline V gene. Written as DNA, the CDR3 is TGTGCCAGCAGCTTAGTTTTAGGGGCCACAGATACGCAGTATTTT. Its protein is CASSLVLGATDTQYF.

The sample holds many counts of this clone. The chain combines TRBV7-2 with TRBJ2-2; the match to TRBD1 covers 8 bases. Looked up from germline, CDR1 is SGHTA and CDR2 is FQGNSA. The V and J ends lost 1 base and 6 bases, in that order; junction bases with no gene match: 4. The CDR3 runs 15 residues. DNA for the CDR3: TGTGCCAGCAGCTTAGTGGTACAGGGGGCCGGGGAGCTGTTTTTT. Protein sequence: CASSLVVQGAGELFF. Supplemented by reference TRBV7-2 and TRBJ2-2, the full variable domain reads GAGVSQSPSNKVTEKGKDVELRCDPISGHTALYWYRQSLGQGLEFLIYFQGNSAPDKSGLPSDRFSAERTGGSVSTLTIQRTQQEDSAVYLCASSLVVQGAGELFFGEGSRLTVL.

V is TRBV19 and J is TRBJ2-5; TRBD2 is a possible D gene (5 bases). The CDR3 covers 13 residues. Germline CDR1 LNHDA, CDR2 SQIVND (reference sequence). Trimming took off 3 bases at V and 3 bases at J, with 8 bases between the two ends. The CDR3 here is CASSIGNKETQYF. CDR3 nucleotide sequence: TGTGCCAGTAGTATCGGGAACAAAGAGACCCAGTACTTC.

The CDR3 nucleotides read TGTGCCAGCAGCCATCCAACGGGACAGGGAGTTGGCTACACCTTC. Protein product: CASSHPTGQGVGYTF. The chain is built from TRBV5-4 and TRBJ1-2, with TRBD1 matching 9 bases. The CDR3 contains 15 residues. Looked up from germline, CDR1 is SGHNT and CDR2 is YYREEE (reference sequence). Unmatched junction bases numbered 11, after V lost 4 bases and J lost 7 bases.

The gene calls are TRBV5-4 and TRBJ1-5; tentative D call: TRBD1 (5 bases). The CDR3 totals 14 residues. Trimming shortened V by 0 bases and J by 3 bases, and 7 bases separated the two germline ends. The germline gives CDR1 SGHNT, CDR2 YYREEE (reference sequence). CDR3 sequence: CASSLGGANQPQHF. Written as DNA, the CDR3 is TGTGCCAGCAGCTTGGGCGGGGCCAATCAGCCCCAGCATTTT.

This clone came up a few times. The V call is TRBV7-2, the J call TRBJ2-4, with 9 bases aligning to TRBD2. V shed 0 bases, J shed 3 bases, and the junction held 12 bases outside the gene matches. Germline CDR1 reads SGHTA; CDR2 reads FQGNSA. The CDR3 consists of 19 residues. The CDR3 reads CASSLALGAGGGVKNIQYF. The CDR3 nucleotides read TGTGCCAGCAGCTTAGCGCTAGGAGCGGGGGGAGGAGTCAAAAACATTCAGTACTTC.

This clone appeared a few times. This chain uses TRBV10-3 with TRBJ2-1; 8 nucleotides line up with TRBD1. The CDR3 covers 15 residues. Germline-derived CDR1 and CDR2 are ENHRY and SYGVKD. V was clipped by 2 bases and J by 9 bases; unmatched bases: 9. CDR3 bases: TGTGCCATCAGTGAGGCCCAGGGGGCGGGTGCTGAGCAGTTCTTC. It is translated as CAISEAQGAGAEQFF.

With regard to this clone: Other DNA sequences in the sample encode the same CDR3. The chain joins TRBV6-5 to TRBJ2-5; no reliable D call. The CDR3 is 12 amino acids. Germline values: CDR1 MNHEY, CDR2 SVGAGI. Trimming took 5 bases from V and 1 from J, leaving 5 bases between them. The CDR3 loop is CASSERQETQYF. The CDR3 DNA follows: TGTGCCAGCAGTGAGCGCCAAGAGACCCAGTACTTC.

This clone was seen more than once but under ten times. This sequence joins TRBV25-1 and TRBJ1-1; 9 nucleotides agree with TRBD1. With V trimmed by 2 bases and J by 1 base, 5 bases remained unmatched. Germline values: CDR1 MGHDK, CDR2 SYGVNS. This CDR3 contains 16 residues. The DNA of the CDR3 is TGTGCCAGCAGTGAACAGGACAGGGGTTGGAACACTGAAGCTTTCTTT. Translated: CASSEQDRGWNTEAFF.

The J gene is TRBJ2-3, the V gene TRBV21-1; the table assigns TRBD2, which was not confirmed against the DNA. TRBV21-1 is listed as a pseudogene. The CDR3 is 14 amino acids. The CDR3 protein is CASRSGTSSDTQYF. As DNA, the CDR3 is TGTGCCAGCAGATCCGGGACTAGCTCAGATACGCAGTATTTT.

The chain employs TRBV7-2 and TRBJ2-7; no reliable D call. The germline V and J ends were trimmed by 1 base and 5 bases, with 6 bases remaining between them. The CDR3 is 12 residues long. The germline V gene has CDR1 SGHTA and CDR2 FQGNSA. The CDR3 protein is CASSLGHDEQYF. CDR3 bases: TGTGCCAGCAGCTTAGGACACGACGAGCAGTACTTC.

The chain is built from TRBV5-4 and TRBJ1-6; the match to TRBD1 covers 9 bases. Germline lookup yields CDR1 SGHNT and CDR2 YYREEE (reference sequence). V lost 4 bases and J lost 5; bases outside the gene matches: 10. The CDR3 runs 17 residues. In DNA form, the CDR3 reads TGTGCCAGCAGCAAGCTGACAGGGGGAAAGGATAATTCACCCCTCCACTTT. Residues: CASSKLTGGKDNSPLHF.

The chain carries TRBV4-1 and TRBJ1-4, with D unclear. The germline V gene encodes CDR1 MGHRA and CDR2 YSYEKL. Trimming removed 4 bases from V and 0 bases from J, with 9 bases in between. This CDR3 has 15 amino acids. DNA for the CDR3: TGCGCCAGCAGCCCCGAACGGGCAACTAATGAAAAACTGTTTTTT. This encodes CASSPERATNEKLFF.

CDR3 sequence: CATSRGTGKTNYGYTF. For the CDR3, the DNA is TGTGCCACCAGCAGAGGGACAGGAAAGACTAACTATGGCTACACCTTC. The chain recombines TRBV15 with TRBJ1-2; 7 positions agree with TRBD1. With V trimmed by 1 base and J by 0 bases, 5 bases remained unmatched. CDR3 length: 16 amino acids. Per germline, CDR1 LNHNV and CDR2 YYDKDF (reference sequence).

The sample holds a few counts of this clone. The chain has TRBV11-2 and TRBJ2-6, with 10 bases aligning to TRBD1. CDR1 is SGHAT and CDR2 is FQNNGV in the germline V gene. This CDR3 has 18 amino acids. Germline trimming cut 4 bases from V and 1 base from J; bases unmatched to any gene: 7. CDR3 nucleotide sequence: TGTGCCAGCAGCTCTATCCGGGACAGGGGATCTGGGGCCAACGTCCTGACTTTC. As protein: CASSSIRDRGSGANVLTF.

Only a few counts were recorded for this clone. The rearrangement uses TRBV6-1 and TRBJ1-5; 7 bases are a match to TRBD1. Germline lookup yields CDR1 MNHNS and CDR2 SASEGT. The CDR3 runs to 16 residues. The trim removed 4 bases at V and 0 bases at J, leaving 6 bases unmatched. The CDR3 sequence: CASSGTNRGSNQPQHF. The CDR3 DNA is TGTGCCAGCAGTGGGACCAACAGGGGTAGCAATCAGCCCCAGCATTTT.